A selection of T cell receptor beta chains follows, all from one sample in a study of blood T cell repertoires in COVID-19. Produced via immunoSEQ multiplex PCR; TCRdb's table is partial and in-frame only. This sample has approximately 200,000 clones, with approximately 80% found just once. Material for sequencing was peripheral blood. Every receptor here comes from a woman aged 55-69 years who had recovered from COVID-19. Both conserved end residues are part of each CDR3. D genes are given only for firm matches. Only part of the rows carry a size: once, few, many, or a class if the clone is expanded.

j_gene,v_gene,d_gene,abundance,CDR3aa,CDR3nt
TRBJ2-3,TRBV14,TRBD2,.,CASSQDRASGGISDTQYF,TGTGCCAGCAGCCAAGACCGGGCTAGCGGGGGGATCTCAGATACGCAGTATTTT
TRBJ1-4,TRBV5-1,TRBD1,.,CASSLGGTGGEKLFF,TGCGCCAGCAGCTTGGGAGGGACAGGGGGTGAAAAACTGTTTTTT
TRBJ1-1,TRBV10-3,.,once,CAISRSRESNTEAFF,TGTGCCATCAGCCGAAGTCGGGAGTCGAACACTGAAGCTTTCTTT
TRBJ1-2,TRBV25-1,.,once,CASSVQGGYGYTF,TGTGCCAGCAGTGTACAGGGTGGCTATGGCTACACCTTC
TRBJ2-7,TRBV3-1/TRBV3-2,.,once,CASSQGYSSYEQYF,TGTGCCAGCAGCCAAGGGTACAGCTCCTACGAGCAGTACTTC
TRBJ2-1,TRBV3-1/TRBV3-2,.,.,CASSQVVRSDEQFF,TGTGCCAGCAGCCAAGTCGTCAGGTCCGATGAGCAGTTCTTC
TRBJ2-5,TRBV20-1,TRBD2,.,CSASSGDQETQYF,TGCAGTGCTAGTAGCGGGGACCAAGAGACCCAGTACTTC
TRBJ1-2,TRBV6-5,TRBD1,.,CASLQGWENYGYTF,TGTGCCAGTTTACAGGGGTGGGAAAACTATGGCTACACCTTC
TRBJ2-1,TRBV5-5,TRBD1,few,CASSNRGNEQFF,TGTGCCAGCAGCAACAGGGGTAATGAGCAGTTCTTC
TRBJ1-2,TRBV9,.,.,CASSPRVSQANYGYTF,TGTGCCAGCAGCCCCCGGGTCAGCCAAGCTAACTATGGCTACACCTTC
TRBJ1-2,TRBV2,.,.,CASTTPGTWGGGYTF,TGTGCCAGCACTACCCCCGGAACCTGGGGGGGCGGCTACACCTTC
TRBJ1-1,TRBV29-1,.,.,CSVEHRGQAFF,TGCAGCGTTGAACATAGAGGCCAAGCTTTCTTT
TRBJ2-7,TRBV7-2,.,once,CASSPGSHYEQYF,TGTGCCAGCAGCCCAGGCAGCCACTACGAGCAGTACTTC